This is a list of T cell receptor beta chains from one sample in a study of long-term antiretroviral therapy in people with HIV. Repertoires were generated with immunoSEQ multiplex PCR, while TCRdb's copy carries only in-frame clones and drops some. Of roughly 38,000 clones listed, 75% to 85% were seen once; the top ten hold 5.8%. The source was unsorted PBMCs, collected 3.4 years after starting antiretroviral therapy. These receptors came from a man aged 25 to 45 with HIV. Each CDR3 is given without its conserved first and last residue.

len | j_gene | v_gene | CDR3aa
12 | TRBJ2-7 | TRBV6-1 | ASTGLAKYYEQY
11 | TRBJ1-2 | TRBV6-5 | ASSYSTGYGYT
14 | TRBJ1-5 | TRBV18 | ASSPRMGSSNQPQH
9 | TRBJ1-1 | TRBV27 | ASKWGREAF
9 | TRBJ2-7 | TRBV20-1 | SARRTVEQY
16 | TRBJ2-1 | TRBV5-1 | ASSWPMGTSAINNEQF
10 | TRBJ1-1 | TRBV5-5 | ASSLIGAEAF
12 | TRBJ2-7 | TRBV19 | ASSPRGPEREQY
14 | TRBJ2-3 | TRBV9 | ASSPEVAGLTDTQY
11 | TRBJ1-1 | TRBV7-9 | ASSLGATTEAF
11 | TRBJ2-1 | TRBV10-3 | AIKGSSYNEQF
14 | TRBJ2-5 | TRBV18 | ASSTAVAPDGGTQY
13 | TRBJ2-7 | TRBV27 | ASSLYPPETYEQY
12 | TRBJ1-2 | TRBV27 | ASRRGAQSYGYT